This T cell receptor beta chain was recorded in a study of radiotherapy plus CTLA-4 blockade in lung cancer. Across the whole study: An objective response was seen in about a sixth of patients, and disease control in less than 35%. The study's findings and limits: TCR clones from tumors expanded in blood after radiotherapy plus ipilimumab. Strongest reported response predictors: early blood clone changes and post-radiation interferon-beta.

A note on this clone: The antigen is not known.

In chemo-refractory metastatic non-small-cell lung cancer, patients got ipilimumab CTLA-4 blockade together with focal radiation. Profiling relied on immunoSEQ multiplex PCR, and the TCRdb table lists in-frame clones only, not all of them. The repertoire includes about 120,000 clones, around 90% of them detected once, and over 6% sits in the top ten. CDR1 is LGHNT and CDR2 is FRNRAP in the germline V gene. The CDR3 is 15 amino acids. V lost 7 bases to trimming and J lost 3 bases, with 17 bases between them. Source: peripheral blood, taken from a patient treated with radiotherapy plus ipilimumab. This clonotype was obtained from a human donor with non-small cell lung cancer that progressed on radiotherapy plus ipilimumab. The gene calls are TRBV12-5 and TRBJ2-3; D is perhaps TRBD1 (6 bases). The CDR3 is CASAPRGSETDTQYF. DNA for the CDR3: TGTGCTAGTGCCCCAAGGGGGTCGGAGACAGATACGCAGTATTTT.